This T cell receptor beta chain was recovered during a study of post-analysis software for immune sequencing data. Built from TCR beta cDNA, the libraries had unique molecular identifiers in them. TCRdb reprocessed the PCR reads via MiXCR and lists one record per CDR3 protein. The sample holds 700,000 to 900,000 distinct CDR3 sequences, just over 45% seen once. Material for sequencing was blood. This receptor was obtained from a girl aged 10-17 years with multiple sclerosis.

This chain's CDR3 is CSARERASGTLEQYF. The CDR3, as DNA: TGCAGTGCTAGAGAAAGGGCTAGCGGGACCCTCGAGCAGTACTTC. V is TRBV20-1 and J is TRBJ2-7; TRBD2 aligns across 9 bases. Trimming took 0 bases from V and 6 from J; bases not matched to a gene: 9. In germline, CDR1 is DFQATT, CDR2 SNEGSKA (reference sequence). CDR3 size: 15 residues.